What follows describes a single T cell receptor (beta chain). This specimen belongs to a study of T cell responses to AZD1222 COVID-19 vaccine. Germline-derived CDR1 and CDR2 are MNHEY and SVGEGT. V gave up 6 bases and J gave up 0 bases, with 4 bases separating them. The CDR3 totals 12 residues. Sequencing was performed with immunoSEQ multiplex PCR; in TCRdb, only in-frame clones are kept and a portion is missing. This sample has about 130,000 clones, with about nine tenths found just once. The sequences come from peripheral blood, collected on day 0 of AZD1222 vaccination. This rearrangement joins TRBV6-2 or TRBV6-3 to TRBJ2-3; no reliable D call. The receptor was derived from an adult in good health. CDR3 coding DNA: TGTGCCAGCAGCGGGAGCACAGATACGCAGTATTTT. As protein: CASSGSTDTQYF.